This entry lists 18 T cell receptor beta chains sequenced from one sample in a study of identical twins. TCRdb re-called the 5' RACE reads with MiXCR, one entry per CDR3 protein. The repertoire holds 120,000 to 150,000 distinct CDR3 sequences, with approximately 4% as singletons. Sequencing used memory T cells sorted from blood. Source of these receptors: a man between 18 and 35 years old in good health.

This clonotype appeared many times. The rearrangement links TRBV20-1 to TRBJ2-7; 8 bases are shared with TRBD2. This CDR3 spans 15 amino acids. The germline gives CDR1 DFQATT, CDR2 SNEGSKA (reference sequence). Trimming cost V 6 bases and J 6 bases; bases outside gene matches: 16. CDR3 sequence (DNA): TGCAGTGCAGGTGGAGAGCGGGAGTTTTTACTCGAGCAGTACTTC. This codes for CSAGGEREFLLEQYF.

This clonotype was counted ten times or more. The CDR3 loop is CASRGGRNIQYF. The CDR3, as DNA: TGTGCCAGCAGGGGGGGACGAAACATTCAGTACTTC. This rearrangement joins TRBV27 to TRBJ2-4; TRBD2 might be the D (6 bases). Germline V gene sequence: CDR1 MNHEY, CDR2 SMNVEV (reference sequence). V gave up 6 bases and J gave up 6 bases, with 9 bases separating them. This CDR3 comprises 12 residues.

This clonotype was detected ten times or more. This chain joins TRBV20-1 and TRBJ2-5; possibly TRBD2 for D (7 bases). Trimming cost V 1 base and J 3 bases, with 15 bases left between them. This CDR3 region has 15 residues. The germline gives CDR1 DFQATT, CDR2 SNEGSKA (reference sequence). As DNA, the CDR3 is TGCAGTGCTAGAGTGGCGGGGGCCCGCAAAGAGACCCAGTACTTC. It codes for CSARVAGARKETQYF.

Ten or more counts support this clonotype. V and J are TRBV12-3 or TRBV12-4 and TRBJ1-5; D gene unclear. This CDR3 is 14 amino acids long. V was trimmed by 5 bases and J by 7 bases, leaving 15 bases between them. The CDR3 sequence: CASSTTSRAQPQHF. CDR3 bases: TGTGCCAGCAGTACGACATCGAGGGCGCAGCCCCAGCATTTT.

This clonotype has just one count. Being one base from a much bigger clone, this may be a read error. The chain recombines TRBV3-1 with TRBJ1-1; no firm D call. CDR3 length: 11 amino acids. Germline CDR1 LGHDT, CDR2 YNNKEL (reference sequence). Trimming took off 6 bases at V and 9 bases at J, with 11 bases between the two ends. The CDR3 bases are TGTGCCAGCAGAACGGGAGGACAAGCTTTCTTT. This gives the protein CASRTGGQAFF.

At least ten counts were recorded for this clonotype. The chain has TRBV29-1 and TRBJ1-1, with D uncertain. V gave up 5 bases and J gave up 3 bases, with 10 bases separating them. The CDR3 contains 12 residues. The germline V gene has CDR1 SQVTM and CDR2 ANQGSEA. The CDR3 here is CSVSVSDTEAFF. For the CDR3, the DNA is TGCAGCGTTTCGGTCTCGGACACTGAAGCTTTCTTT. Based on the CDR3 plus reference TRBV29-1 and TRBJ1-1, the full variable domain is SAVISQKPSRDICQRGTSLTIQCQVDSQVTMMFWYRQQPGQSLTLIATANQGSEATYESGFVIDKFPISRPNLTFSTLTVSNMSPEDSSIYLCSVSVSDTEAFFGQGTRLTVV.

Many counts were recorded for this clonotype. The chain links TRBV12-3 or TRBV12-4 to TRBJ1-3; D gene uncertain. CDR3 length equals 16 residues. Trimming removed 3 bases at V and 0 bases at J, with 12 bases between. In nucleotides, the CDR3 is TGTGCCAGCAGTTTTTCGGTCGGAGGCTCTGGAAACACCATATATTTT. This codes for CASSFSVGGSGNTIYF.

With regard to this clonotype: A much larger clone is a single base away; this may be a read error. V usage is TRBV28 and J usage is TRBJ2-3, with 8 bases identical to TRBD2. The germline V gene encodes CDR1 MDHEN and CDR2 SYDVKM. The CDR3 loop spans 14 amino acids. CDR3 sequence reads: CAISLGGGRDTQYF. The CDR3, as DNA: TGTGCCATCAGTTTAGGCGGGGGGAGAGATACGCAGTATTTT.

About this clonotype: This could be a read error, since a much larger clone is one nucleotide away. The chain recombines TRBV20-1 with TRBJ1-1; D not certain. Deletions cut 0 bases from V and 1 base from J, with 3 bases between. Germline loops: CDR1 DFQATT, CDR2 SNEGSKA (reference sequence). There are 12 residues in the CDR3. In nucleotides, the CDR3 is TGCAGTGCTAGAGAGGGGAACACTGAAGCTTTCTTT. Its protein product is CSAREGNTEAFF.

This clonotype has a count of ten or more. This chain uses TRBV6-1 with TRBJ2-4, with D perhaps matching TRBD1 (6 bases). The CDR3 totals 13 residues. V dropped 6 bases and J dropped 8 bases, with 14 bases sitting between them. The germline V gene encodes CDR1 MNHNS and CDR2 SASEGT. The CDR3 sequence: CASSIQGWDIQYF. The CDR3 nucleotides read TGTGCCAGCAGCATACAGGGTTGGGACATTCAGTACTTC.

The V gene is TRBV4-3, the J gene TRBJ1-1, with D hard to call. Trimming shortened V by 3 bases and J by 4 bases, and 6 bases separated the two germline ends. CDR1 and CDR2 from the germline V gene are LGHNA and YSLEER. The CDR3 loop spans 12 amino acids. The CDR3 DNA sequence: TGCGCCAGCAGCCAGTACGGCACTGAAGCTTTCTTT. Its translation: CASSQYGTEAFF.

This clonotype was found many times. The chain combines TRBV6-2 or TRBV6-3 with TRBJ2-5; D tentatively reads TRBD1 or TRBD2 (5 bases each). This CDR3 is built from 14 residues. From germline, CDR1 is MNHEY and CDR2 SVGEGT. V was clipped by 6 bases and J by 2 bases, with 13 bases between them. CDR3 protein: CASRYGDGQETQYF. Written as DNA, the CDR3 is TGTGCCAGCAGATATGGGGACGGACAAGAGACCCAGTACTTC.

This clonotype was counted many times. The chain joins TRBV10-3 to TRBJ2-2, with TRBD1 identical over 8 bases. Germline V gene lookup returns CDR1 ENHRY and CDR2 SYGVKD. The CDR3 is 14 residues long. V lost 6 bases, J lost 1 base, and 1 base stayed unmatched. The CDR3 is CAIRQGGNTGELFF. The DNA of the CDR3 is TGTGCCATCAGACAGGGGGGGAACACCGGGGAGCTGTTTTTT.

There are many counts of this clonotype. V is TRBV20-1 and J is TRBJ2-7; 9 bases line up with TRBD2. CDR3 length equals 16 residues. Germline V gene sequence: CDR1 DFQATT, CDR2 SNEGSKA (reference sequence). V trimming: 1 base; J trimming: 4 bases; junction bases outside the gene matches: 11. CDR3 sequence reads: CSARAPAGGLIYEQYV. For the CDR3, the DNA is TGCAGTGCTAGAGCCCCAGCGGGAGGCCTAATATACGAGCAGTACGTC.

At least ten counts were recorded for this clonotype. The chain employs TRBV29-1 and TRBJ2-3; D is unresolved. The germline CDR1 and CDR2 sequences are SQVTM and ANQGSEA. V gave up 4 bases and J gave up 5 bases, with 7 bases separating them. This CDR3 contains 11 residues. The CDR3 nucleotides read TGCAGCGTTGGAACGAAAGATACGCAGTATTTT. Its protein product is CSVGTKDTQYF.

Remarks on this clonotype: This may be a read error: a much more frequent sequence differs by one nucleotide. The rearrangement uses TRBV20-1 and TRBJ2-7; possibly TRBD1 for D (5 bases). V shed 5 bases and J shed 0 bases, with 8 bases lying between them. CDR3 length: 12 amino acids. Germline-derived CDR1 and CDR2 are DFQATT and SNEGSKA (reference sequence). CDR3 bases: TGCAGTGCTGTAGACAGCTCCTACGAGCAGTACTTC. Translation gives CSAVDSSYEQYF.

This clonotype showed up many times. The chain carries TRBV19 and TRBJ2-5; no firm D call. Germline lookup yields CDR1 LNHDA and CDR2 SQIVND (reference sequence). The CDR3 has 13 amino acids. V was trimmed by 6 bases and J by 1 base, leaving 9 bases between them. The CDR3 nucleotides read TGTGCCAGTAGCAGGACGGCCCAAGAGACCCAGTACTTC. This encodes CASSRTAQETQYF. Based on the CDR3 plus reference TRBV19 and TRBJ2-5, the full variable domain is DGGITQSPKYLFRKEGQNVTLSCEQNLNHDAMYWYRQDPGQGLRLIYYSQIVNDFQKGDIAEGYSVSREKKESFPLTVTSAQKNPTAFYLCASSRTAQETQYFGPGTRLLVL.

This clonotype was counted only a few times. The chain couples TRBV7-8 to TRBJ2-7; 10 bases agree with TRBD1. This CDR3 is 15 amino acids long. Germline CDR1 is SGHVS and CDR2 is FQNEAQ. V was clipped by 3 bases and J by 7 bases; unmatched bases: 9. CDR3 coding DNA: TGTGCCAGCAGCTTCTTCGGGACAGGGGTTCGGGAGCAGTACTTC. As protein: CASSFFGTGVREQYF.